This TCR beta chain was sequenced during a study of T-cell reconstitution after alpha-beta-depleted transplantation in children. Trimming shortened V by 6 bases and J by 5 bases, and 17 bases separated the two germline ends. The CDR3 runs to 14 residues. Germline assignment: CDR1 SGHRS and CDR2 YFSETQ. Using unique molecular identifiers, the investigators prepared the TCRbeta library. TCRdb re-derived calls from the PCR reads in MiXCR, one entry per CDR3 protein. The sample includes 700,000 to 950,000 distinct CDR3 sequences, 16% of them seen just once. The sequences come from PBMCs, mostly from graft donor cells, collected 360 days after TCRalphabeta/CD19-depleted stem cell transplant. This sequence was found in a male patient younger than 18 who had a stem cell transplant for acute lymphoblastic leukemia, so the T cells may come from the graft donor. The chain employs TRBV5-1 and TRBJ2-5; D is unclear. The CDR3 loop reads CASKVSPSQETQYF. Here the CDR3 DNA reads TGCGCCAGCAAGGTGTCCCCCTCCCAGGAGACCCAGTACTTC.